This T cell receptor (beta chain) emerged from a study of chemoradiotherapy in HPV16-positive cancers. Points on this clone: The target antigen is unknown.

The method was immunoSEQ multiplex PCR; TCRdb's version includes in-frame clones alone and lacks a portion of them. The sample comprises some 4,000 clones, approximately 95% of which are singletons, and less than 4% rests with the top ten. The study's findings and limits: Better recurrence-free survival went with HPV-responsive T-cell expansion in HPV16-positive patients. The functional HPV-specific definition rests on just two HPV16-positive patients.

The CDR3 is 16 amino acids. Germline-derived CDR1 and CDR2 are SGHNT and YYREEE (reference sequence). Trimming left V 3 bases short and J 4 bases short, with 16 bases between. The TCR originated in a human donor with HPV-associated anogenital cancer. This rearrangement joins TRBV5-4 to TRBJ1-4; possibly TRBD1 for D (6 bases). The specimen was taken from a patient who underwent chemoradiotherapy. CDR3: CASSSGQRRNNEKLFF. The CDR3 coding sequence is TGTGCCAGCAGCTCAGGACAGAGGAGAAATAATGAAAAACTGTTTTTT.